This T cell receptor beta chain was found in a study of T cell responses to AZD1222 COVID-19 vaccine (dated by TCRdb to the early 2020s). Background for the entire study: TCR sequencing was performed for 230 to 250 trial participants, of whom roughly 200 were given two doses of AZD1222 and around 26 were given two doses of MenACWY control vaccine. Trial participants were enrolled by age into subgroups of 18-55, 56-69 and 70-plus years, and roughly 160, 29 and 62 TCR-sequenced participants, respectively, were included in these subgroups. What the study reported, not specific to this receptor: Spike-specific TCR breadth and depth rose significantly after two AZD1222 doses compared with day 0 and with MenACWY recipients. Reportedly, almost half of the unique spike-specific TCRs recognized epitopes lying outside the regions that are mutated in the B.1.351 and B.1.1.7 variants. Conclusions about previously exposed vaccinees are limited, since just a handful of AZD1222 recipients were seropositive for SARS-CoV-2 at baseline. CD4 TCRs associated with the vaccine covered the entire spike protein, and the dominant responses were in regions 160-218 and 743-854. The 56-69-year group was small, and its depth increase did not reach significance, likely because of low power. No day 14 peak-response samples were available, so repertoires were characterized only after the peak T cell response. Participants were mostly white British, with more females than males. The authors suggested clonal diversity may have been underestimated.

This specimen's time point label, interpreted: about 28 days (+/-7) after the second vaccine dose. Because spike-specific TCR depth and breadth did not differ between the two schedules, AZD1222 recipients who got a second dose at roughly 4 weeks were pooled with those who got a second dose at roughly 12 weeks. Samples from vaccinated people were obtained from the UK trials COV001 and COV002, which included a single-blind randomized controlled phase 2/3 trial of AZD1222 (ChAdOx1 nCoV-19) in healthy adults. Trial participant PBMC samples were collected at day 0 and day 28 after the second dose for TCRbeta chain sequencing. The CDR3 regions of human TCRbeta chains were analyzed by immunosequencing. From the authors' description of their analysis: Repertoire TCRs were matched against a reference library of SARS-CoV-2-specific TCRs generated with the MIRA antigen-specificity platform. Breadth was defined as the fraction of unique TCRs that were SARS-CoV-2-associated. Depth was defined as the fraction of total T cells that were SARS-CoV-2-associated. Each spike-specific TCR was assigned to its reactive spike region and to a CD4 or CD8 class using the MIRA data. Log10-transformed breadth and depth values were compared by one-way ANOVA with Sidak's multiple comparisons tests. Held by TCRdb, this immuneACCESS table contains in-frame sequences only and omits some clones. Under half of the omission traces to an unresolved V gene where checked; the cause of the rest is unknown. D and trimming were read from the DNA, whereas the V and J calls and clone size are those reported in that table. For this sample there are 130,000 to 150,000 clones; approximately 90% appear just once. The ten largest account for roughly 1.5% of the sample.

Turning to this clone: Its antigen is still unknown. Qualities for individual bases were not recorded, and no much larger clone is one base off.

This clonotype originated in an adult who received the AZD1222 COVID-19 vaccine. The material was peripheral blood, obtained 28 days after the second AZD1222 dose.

The CDR3 sequence is CATSAGRDEQFF. The sequenced DNA is TGTGCCACCAGTGCCGGGAGGGATGAGCAGTTCTTC. The sequence is built from TRBV24-1 and TRBJ2-1, and TRBD2 matches 8 of the central bases. Trimming accounts for 5 bases at V and 8 bases at J, while the number of junction bases matched to no gene is 1. CDR1 KGHDR and CDR2 SFDVKD were looked up in the germline V gene. The CDR3 goes from the cysteine to the phenylalanine over 12 residues. Left in the record is the CDR3 DNA by itself, 36 bases read in frame from the first base.